The 22 T cell receptor beta chains presented below share a single source sample, sequenced in a study of regulatory T cells in long-lasting Graves disease. Arm-PCR of CDR3 regions and iRepertoire HTBI primers were used to build TCR beta libraries. TCRdb used MiXCR to reprocess the multiplex PCR reads, holding one entry per CDR3 protein. The sample has 350,000 to 450,000 distinct CDR3 sequences; roughly 25% are singletons. Time point: persistent/refractory GD, antithyroid drugs over 5 years with positive TRAb. Researchers made the TCR library from RNA that was extracted from PBMCs. This specimen consisted of peripheral blood mononuclear cells (PBMCs), obtained when the disease was refractory, from a patient treated with antithyroid drugs. Receptors originate from a woman between 40 and 55 years old with Graves disease.

This clonotype occurred a few times. The chain recombines TRBV20-1 with TRBJ2-7; 8 nucleotides line up with TRBD1. Germline lookup yields CDR1 DFQATT and CDR2 SNEGSKA (reference sequence). CDR3 length: 14 residues. With V trimmed by 4 bases and J by 2 bases, 7 bases remained unmatched. The DNA for the CDR3 is TGCAGTGCTAATACTCCGGGACAGGCCTACGAGCAGTACTTC. Translation: CSANTPGQAYEQYF.

The chain recombines TRBV29-1 with TRBJ2-7; TRBD1 matches 10 bases. CDR1 and CDR2 (germline): SQVTM, ANQGSEA. V was clipped by 4 bases and J by 4 bases; unmatched bases: 4. This CDR3 is built from 13 residues. CDR3 DNA: TGCAGCGTTGGGGGGACAGGGGTTTACGAGCAGTACTTC. Translating it yields CSVGGTGVYEQYF.

In this sample, this clonotype turned up many times. This chain links TRBV27 with TRBJ1-5, with D tentatively TRBD1 (6 bases). V was trimmed by 1 base and J by 8 bases, leaving 12 bases between them. The length of the CDR3 is 14 residues. The germline CDR1 and CDR2 sequences are MNHEY and SMNVEV (reference sequence). CDR3: CASSLFGGLEPQHF. Here the CDR3 DNA reads TGTGCCAGCAGTTTATTTGGGGGGCTTGAGCCCCAGCATTTT.

This clonotype occurred many times. Here the CDR3 reads CASSWGQGAYGYTF. The CDR3 region has the DNA TGTGCCAGCAGTTGGGGCCAGGGGGCCTATGGCTACACCTTC. V usage is TRBV28 and J usage is TRBJ1-2; TRBD1 matches 8 bases. The CDR3 is 14 amino acids. After removal of 4 bases from V and 4 bases from J, the junction contained 5 bases not matched to a gene. Germline values: CDR1 MDHEN, CDR2 SYDVKM.

This clonotype was detected a few times. The J gene is TRBJ2-1, the V gene TRBV2, with 9 bases lining up with TRBD1. The junction had 15 bases not matched to a gene; V was cut back by 6 bases and J by 3 bases. Germline-derived CDR1 and CDR2 are SNHLY and FYNNEI. There are 18 residues in the CDR3. The CDR3: CASSRGQGLGISYNEQFF. CDR3 coding DNA: TGTGCCAGCAGCAGAGGACAGGGGTTAGGGATAAGCTACAATGAGCAGTTCTTC.

Points on this clonotype: This sequence may be a read error, since a much larger clone differs from it by one base. The chain links TRBV6-1 to TRBJ1-2; 7 nucleotides agree with TRBD1. Trimming removed 7 bases from V and 7 bases from J; junction bases left unmatched: 12. Germline CDR1 is MNHNS and CDR2 is SASEGT. The length of the CDR3 is 14 residues. For the CDR3, the DNA is TGTGCCAGCAACCTCCAGGGGGGCGACTGTGGCTACACCTTC. Amino acid sequence: CASNLQGGDCGYTF.

The chain employs TRBV5-5 and TRBJ1-1; no clear D. This CDR3 region has 14 residues. Trimming cost V 4 bases and J 4 bases, with 14 bases left between them. CDR1 SGHKS and CDR2 YYEKEE come from the germline V gene (reference sequence). CDR3 sequence (DNA): TGTGCCAGCAGCCTCCTACGGTGGAGCACTGAAGCTTTCTTT. Its protein product is CASSLLRWSTEAFF.

This clonotype was counted many times. The gene calls are TRBV2 and TRBJ2-7; either TRBD1 or TRBD2 may supply D (5 bases each). Trimming cost V 4 bases and J 6 bases, with 10 bases left between them. There are 12 residues in the CDR3. Germline V gene lookup returns CDR1 SNHLY and CDR2 FYNNEI. CDR3 sequence (DNA): TGTGCCAGCAGTGCCTGGGGGACCGAGCAGTACTTC. Its translation is CASSAWGTEQYF.

The chain recombines TRBV18 with TRBJ2-7, with D perhaps being TRBD1 or TRBD2 (6 bases each). Per the germline V gene, CDR1 is KGHSH and CDR2 is LQKENI. V was trimmed by 3 bases and J by 6 bases, leaving 18 bases between them. The CDR3 is made up of 15 amino acids. The CDR3 DNA reads TGTGCCAGCTCACCGATTCGGACAGAGACTAGCGAGCAGTACTTC. This codes for CASSPIRTETSEQYF.

This clonotype occurred many times. This chain's CDR3 is CASSRQGTVNTGELFF. CDR3 sequence (DNA): TGTGCCAGCAGCCGTCAAGGGACAGTCAACACCGGGGAGCTGTTTTTT. The rearrangement uses TRBV11-2 and TRBJ2-2, with 7 bases lining up with TRBD1. V gave up 5 bases and J gave up 2 bases; unmatched junction bases: 8. The CDR3 loop spans 16 amino acids. CDR1 is SGHAT and CDR2 is FQNNGV in the germline V gene.

CDR3 amino acids: CASSLRRGDSQTGNTIYF. For the CDR3, the DNA is TGTGCCAGCAGTTTAAGGAGGGGGGACAGTCAAACTGGAAACACCATATATTTT. The chain couples TRBV28 to TRBJ1-3; 7 bases align to TRBD1. The CDR3 totals 18 residues. V lost 2 bases to trimming and J lost 2 bases; unmatched junction nucleotides: 12. Germline CDR1 reads MDHEN; CDR2 reads SYDVKM.

The chain joins TRBV6-2 or TRBV6-3 to TRBJ1-6, with D unresolved. The CDR3 consists of 12 residues. Trimming removed 0 bases from V and 12 bases from J, with 6 bases in between. Per germline, CDR1 MNHEY and CDR2 SVGEGT. DNA of the CDR3: TGTGCCAGCAGTTACTCGCCCGAACCCCTCCACTTT. Encoded protein: CASSYSPEPLHF.

This clonotype showed up many times. V usage is TRBV6-1 and J usage is TRBJ1-4; D is unclear. The CDR3 totals 15 residues. Germline V gene sequence: CDR1 MNHNS, CDR2 SASEGT. Trimming took 0 bases from V and 3 from J, leaving 8 bases between them. CDR3 nucleotides: TGTGCCAGCAGTGAAGCGCAGGTCTCTAATGAAAAACTGTTTTTT. Translation: CASSEAQVSNEKLFF.

Ten or more counts support this clonotype. V is TRBV28 and J is TRBJ2-7; D remains ambiguous. The CDR3 extends over 13 amino acids. Germline values: CDR1 MDHEN, CDR2 SYDVKM. The ends were cut back, 10 bases at V and 0 bases at J, with 13 bases in the middle. The CDR3 reads CAITTASSYEQYF. DNA for the CDR3: TGTGCCATCACCACAGCTAGCTCCTACGAGCAGTACTTC. Variable domain in full (rest from reference TRBV28 and TRBJ2-7): DVKVTQSSRYLVKRTGEKVFLECVQDMDHENMFWYRQDPGLGLRLIYFSYDVKMKEKGDIPEGYSVSREKKERFSLILESASTNQTSMYLCAITTASSYEQYFGPGTRLTVT.

This clonotype showed up many times. The rearrangement uses TRBV7-2 and TRBJ2-5, with D possibly TRBD1 on 5 matching bases. V lost 5 bases and J 9 bases, leaving 22 bases between the germline ends. The CDR3 extends over 15 amino acids. Germline V gene lookup returns CDR1 SGHTA and CDR2 FQGNSA. CDR3 DNA sequence: TGTGCCAGCAGCCAAGGGGCGGCGTCGCCGAAGGCCCAGTACTTC. Its translation is CASSQGAASPKAQYF.

The rearrangement uses TRBV20-1 and TRBJ2-7; D is perhaps TRBD2 (6 bases). Germline V lookup: CDR1 DFQATT, CDR2 SNEGSKA (reference sequence). V was pared by 3 bases and J by 2 bases, with 14 bases between. The CDR3 sequence is 14 residues long. The CDR3 sequence is CSARKGSGTYEQYF. In DNA form, the CDR3 reads TGCAGTGCTAGGAAAGGTAGCGGCACCTACGAGCAGTACTTC.

The chain employs TRBV11-2 and TRBJ2-1, with D perhaps matching TRBD1 (6 bases). The CDR3 spans 13 residues. The V end lost 2 bases, the J end lost 9 bases, and 11 bases lay between the germline ends. Germline V gives CDR1 SGHAT, CDR2 FQNNGV. CDR3 protein: CASSLFPTGEQFF. DNA of the CDR3: TGTGCCAGCAGCTTATTCCCGACAGGTGAGCAGTTCTTC.

The genes are TRBV13 and TRBJ2-7; 11 bases agree with TRBD2. Germline V CDR1 and CDR2: PRHDT, FYEKMQ (reference sequence). V shed 5 bases, J shed 6 bases, and the junction held 12 bases outside the gene matches. The CDR3 runs 16 residues. The CDR3 region is CASSVRILAGEGEQYF. The CDR3 DNA reads as TGTGCCAGCAGCGTCCGGATACTAGCGGGAGAGGGCGAGCAGTACTTC.

This clonotype was observed many times. J is TRBJ2-5 and V is TRBV3-1; a possible D gene is TRBD2 (5 bases). The V end lost 1 base, the J end lost 5 bases, and 17 bases lay between the germline ends. The CDR3 totals 16 residues. Germline lookup yields CDR1 LGHDT and CDR2 YNNKEL (reference sequence). The CDR3 loop reads CASSQGLSSRAETQYF. The CDR3 DNA reads as TGTGCCAGCAGCCAAGGTCTTTCTAGCAGAGCTGAGACCCAGTACTTC.

This clonotype has a handful of counts. DNA for the CDR3: TGTGCCAGCAGCTGGGACAGTTTAAGCTCCTACGAGCAGTACTTC. Its translation: CASSWDSLSSYEQYF. The chain has TRBV11-1 and TRBJ2-7; 7 bases are a match to TRBD1. CDR3 length: 15 amino acids. Germline V gene sequence: CDR1 SGHAT, CDR2 FQDESV (reference sequence). Trimming took 4 bases from V and 0 from J; bases not matched to a gene: 6.

This clonotype was counted ten times or more. The chain is built from TRBV2 and TRBJ2-2; TRBD2 matches at 10 bases. V shed 4 bases, J shed 0 bases, and the junction held 2 bases outside the gene matches. The CDR3 is 16 amino acids. Germline lookup yields CDR1 SNHLY and CDR2 FYNNEI. CDR3 DNA: TGTGCCAGCAGTGCGGGACTAGCGCCGAACACCGGGGAGCTGTTTTTT. Its translation is CASSAGLAPNTGELFF.

This clonotype appeared many times. The chain couples TRBV27 to TRBJ2-7; 10 bases fit TRBD1. V dropped 1 base and J dropped 7; count of bases not matched to a gene: 4. This CDR3 comprises 14 residues. Germline CDR1 is MNHEY and CDR2 is SMNVEV (reference sequence). This CDR3 reads CASSLLPGQGEQYF. CDR3 nucleotides: TGTGCCAGCAGTTTATTACCGGGACAGGGGGAGCAGTACTTC.